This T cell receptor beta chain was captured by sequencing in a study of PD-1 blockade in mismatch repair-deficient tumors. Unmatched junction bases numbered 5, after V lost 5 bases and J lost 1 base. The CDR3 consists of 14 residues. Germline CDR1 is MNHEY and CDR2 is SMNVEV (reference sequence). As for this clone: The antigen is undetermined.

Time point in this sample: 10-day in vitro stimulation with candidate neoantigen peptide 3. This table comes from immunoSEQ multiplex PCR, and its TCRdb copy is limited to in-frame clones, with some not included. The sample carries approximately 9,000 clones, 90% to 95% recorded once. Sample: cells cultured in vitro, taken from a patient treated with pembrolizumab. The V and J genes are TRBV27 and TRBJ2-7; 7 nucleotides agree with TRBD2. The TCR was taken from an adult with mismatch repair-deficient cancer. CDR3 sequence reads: CASSRVGGSYEQYF. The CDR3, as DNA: TGTGCCAGCAGTCGGGTGGGAGGGTCCTACGAGCAGTACTTC.